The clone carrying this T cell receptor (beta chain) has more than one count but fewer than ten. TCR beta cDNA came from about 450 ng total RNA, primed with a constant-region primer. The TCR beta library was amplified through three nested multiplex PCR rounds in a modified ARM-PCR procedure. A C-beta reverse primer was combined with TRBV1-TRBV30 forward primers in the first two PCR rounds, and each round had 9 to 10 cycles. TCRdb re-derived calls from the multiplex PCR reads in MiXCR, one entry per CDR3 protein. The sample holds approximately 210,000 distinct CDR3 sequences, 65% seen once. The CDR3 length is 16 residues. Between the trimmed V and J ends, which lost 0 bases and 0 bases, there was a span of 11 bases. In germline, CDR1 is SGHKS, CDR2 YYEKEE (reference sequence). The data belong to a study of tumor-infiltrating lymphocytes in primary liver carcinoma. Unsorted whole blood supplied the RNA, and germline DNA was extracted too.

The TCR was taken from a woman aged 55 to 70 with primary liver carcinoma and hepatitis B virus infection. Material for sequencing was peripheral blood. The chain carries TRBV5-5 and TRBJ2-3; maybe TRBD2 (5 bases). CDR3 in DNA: TGTGCCAGCAGCTTGGCGACGGACTCTAGCACAGATACGCAGTATTTT. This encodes CASSLATDSSTDTQYF. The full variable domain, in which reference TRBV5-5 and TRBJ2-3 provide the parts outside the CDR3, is DAGVTQSPTHLIKTRGQQVTLRCSPISGHKSVSWYQQVLGQGPQFIFQYYEKEERGRGNFPDRFSARQFPNYSSELNVNALLLGDSALYLCASSLATDSSTDTQYFGPGTRLTVL.